These 19 T cell receptor beta chains were sequenced from one sample in a study of a mutant IDH1 vaccine in newly diagnosed glioma. Noted time point: baseline, week 1 (first vaccination visit). Documented treatment: pre-vaccination baseline after standard-of-care therapy. Produced via immunoSEQ multiplex PCR; TCRdb's table is partial and in-frame only. The sample lists around 100,000 clones; roughly 87% were seen once. Sequencing used PBMCs, obtained from a glioma patient treated with radiotherapy, temozolomide or both. The receptors were gathered from a man aged 35 to 55 with glioma. Some clones in this sample may be carry-over from other donors' samples.

This chain uses TRBV2 with TRBJ2-7, with TRBD2 identical over 13 bases. This CDR3 contains 14 residues. V lost 6 bases and J lost 4; bases outside the gene matches: 3. CDR1 and CDR2 (germline): SNHLY, FYNNEI. CDR3 protein: CASRLGLAGYEQYF. The CDR3 DNA is TGTGCCAGCAGGCTGGGACTAGCGGGGTACGAGCAGTACTTC.

CDR3 region: CASSEYDRGYTF. The CDR3 region has the DNA TGTGCCAGCAGTGAATACGACAGAGGCTACACCTTC. This chain links TRBV25-1 with TRBJ1-2, with D possibly matching TRBD1 (5 bases). The CDR3 loop spans 12 amino acids. V gave up 0 bases and J gave up 8 bases, with 7 bases separating them. Germline CDR1 reads MGHDK; CDR2 reads SYGVNS.

This clone was counted once. This chain uses TRBV7-8 with TRBJ2-7, with TRBD2 matching 11 bases. The CDR3 is 15 amino acids. V lost 3 bases to trimming and J lost 3 bases; unmatched junction nucleotides: 4. Germline lookup yields CDR1 SGHVS and CDR2 FQNEAQ. DNA of the CDR3: TGTGCCAGCAGCTTTGGTAGCGGGGGGGTCTACGAGCAGTACTTC. Translated, it gives CASSFGSGGVYEQYF.

The table lists this clone with many counts. The chain couples TRBV19 to TRBJ1-2; D perhaps matches TRBD1 (5 bases). CDR1 and CDR2 (germline): LNHDA, SQIVND (reference sequence). The CDR3 extends over 17 amino acids. Trimming removed 1 base at V and 2 bases at J, with 17 bases between. The CDR3 DNA follows: TGTGCCAGTAGTATAGGAATATCGGGGACGATGAACTATGGCTACACCTTC. Translation: CASSIGISGTMNYGYTF.

The chain couples TRBV6-5 to TRBJ2-1; 8 nucleotides agree with TRBD1. The CDR3 loop spans 16 amino acids. Germline V gene lookup returns CDR1 MNHEY and CDR2 SVGAGI. The V and J ends lost 0 bases and 5 bases, in that order; junction bases with no gene match: 6. The CDR3, as DNA: TGTGCCAGCAGTTACTCTGGGGCAGGGGGCCACAATGAGCAGTTCTTC. Translating it yields CASSYSGAGGHNEQFF.

This chain uses TRBV7-9 with TRBJ2-2; D is undetermined. The CDR3 runs 13 residues. Germline CDR1 is SEHNR and CDR2 is FQNEAQ (reference sequence). The V end was cut by 5 bases, the J end by 8 bases, with 12 bases between. CDR3: CASSRTESGELFF. The DNA of the CDR3 is TGTGCCAGCAGCCGTACGGAGTCTGGGGAGCTGTTTTTT.

Concerning this clone: This CDR3 is also generated by other DNA sequences in the sample. The chain joins TRBV5-1 to TRBJ2-3; D not resolved. In germline, CDR1 is SGHRS, CDR2 YFSETQ. V lost 4 bases and J 2 bases, leaving 5 bases between the germline ends. CDR3 length: 12 amino acids. CDR3 loop: CASSQNTDTQYF. The CDR3 bases are TGCGCCAGCAGCCAAAACACAGATACGCAGTATTTT.

The chain is built from TRBV30 and TRBJ2-3; 8 positions agree with TRBD1. The junction had 9 bases not matched to a gene; V was cut back by 5 bases and J by 8 bases. There are 13 residues in the CDR3. Germline V gene sequence: CDR1 GTSNPN, CDR2 SVGIG (reference sequence). The CDR3 loop reads CAWAGTGQLTQYF. CDR3 coding DNA: TGTGCCTGGGCCGGGACAGGCCAACTTACGCAGTATTTT.

CDR3 region: CASSFEGARETQYF. The CDR3 nucleotides read TGTGCCAGCAGCTTCGAGGGGGCACGAGAGACCCAGTACTTC. The chain recombines TRBV7-9 with TRBJ2-5, with 7 nucleotides matching TRBD1. The ends lost 3 bases at V and 4 bases at J; junction bases unmatched: 5. This CDR3 spans 14 amino acids. Germline assignment: CDR1 SEHNR and CDR2 FQNEAQ (reference sequence).

This clone was recorded a few times. The chain employs TRBV19 and TRBJ1-1; 7 positions match TRBD1. V lost 3 bases and J lost 3; bases outside the gene matches: 1. Germline assignment: CDR1 LNHDA and CDR2 SQIVND (reference sequence). The CDR3 runs to 13 residues. The CDR3 is CASSMTGYTEAFF. CDR3 DNA sequence: TGTGCCAGTAGTATGACAGGGTACACTGAAGCTTTCTTT. Looking up the rest from reference TRBV19 and TRBJ1-1 gives the full variable domain: DGGITQSPKYLFRKEGQNVTLSCEQNLNHDAMYWYRQDPGQGLRLIYYSQIVNDFQKGDIAEGYSVSREKKESFPLTVTSAQKNPTAFYLCASSMTGYTEAFFGQGTRLTVV.

This sequence joins TRBV6-6 and TRBJ2-3, with D possibly matching TRBD1 (5 bases). V was trimmed by 5 bases and J by 2 bases, leaving 11 bases between them. Germline V gene sequence: CDR1 MNHNY, CDR2 SVGAGI (reference sequence). This CDR3 comprises 14 residues. The CDR3 nucleotides read TGTGCCAGCAGTGACAGAAAGAACACAGATACGCAGTATTTT. Translated, it gives CASSDRKNTDTQYF.

This clone occurred once. The chain couples TRBV18 to TRBJ1-6; D is possibly TRBD1 (6 bases). The CDR3 has 13 residues. CDR1 KGHSH and CDR2 LQKENI come from the germline V gene. The V and J ends lost 9 bases and 8 bases respectively, with 14 bases between them. The CDR3 DNA sequence: TGTGCCAGTCAGGGGCGTATGGATTCACCCCTCCACTTT. Its protein is CASQGRMDSPLHF.

In regard to this clone: Other DNA sequences in this sample translate to the same CDR3. The V and J genes are TRBV5-4 and TRBJ2-1; D gene unclear. CDR1 and CDR2 (germline): SGHNT, YYREEE (reference sequence). The CDR3 is made up of 13 amino acids. Trimming cost V 3 bases and J 0 bases, with 4 bases left between them. CDR3 region: CASSSSSYNEQFF. CDR3 bases: TGTGCCAGCAGCTCGAGCTCCTACAATGAGCAGTTCTTC. The full variable domain, with the rest looked up from reference TRBV5-4 and TRBJ2-1, is ETGVTQSPTHLIKTRGQQVTLRCSSQSGHNTVSWYQQALGQGPQFIFQYYREEENGRGNFPPRFSGLQFPNYSSELNVNALELDDSALYLCASSSSSYNEQFFGPGTRLTVL.

This clone has only one observation. CDR3 amino acids: CASSLQGAVEKLFF. The CDR3 DNA sequence: TGTGCCAGCAGCCTACAAGGGGCGGTTGAAAAACTGTTTTTT. The V gene is TRBV5-4, the J gene TRBJ1-4; TRBD1 is a possible D gene (5 bases). V lost 4 bases and J lost 7, with 14 bases in between. The germline V gene encodes CDR1 SGHNT and CDR2 YYREEE (reference sequence). This CDR3 contains 14 residues.

At least ten counts were recorded for this clone. The CDR3 protein is CASSQGGTGNTEAFF. CDR3 coding DNA: TGTGCCAGCAGCCAGGGGGGGACGGGGAACACTGAAGCTTTCTTT. The genes are TRBV5-4 and TRBJ1-1; 7 bases line up with TRBD1. From germline, CDR1 is SGHNT and CDR2 YYREEE (reference sequence). CDR3 length: 15 residues. Trimming cost V 4 bases and J 1 base; bases outside gene matches: 7.

This chain joins TRBV7-9 and TRBJ1-2; the D is unclear. The CDR3 is made up of 13 amino acids. The germline V gene has CDR1 SEHNR and CDR2 FQNEAQ (reference sequence). Trimming pared 5 bases from V and 1 base from J, leaving 8 bases between. The CDR3 region is CASSTGFNYGYTF. CDR3 nucleotides: TGTGCCAGCAGCACGGGGTTTAACTATGGCTACACCTTC.

This clone showed up just once. The chain is built from TRBV4-1 and TRBJ1-2; no clear D. V was pared by 4 bases and J by 0 bases, with 12 bases between. The germline V gene has CDR1 MGHRA and CDR2 YSYEKL. The CDR3 covers 15 residues. The CDR3 coding sequence is TGCGCCAGCAGCCTCGAAAGAAAGTCTAACTATGGCTACACCTTC. Protein sequence: CASSLERKSNYGYTF.

The J gene is TRBJ1-2, the V gene TRBV18; TRBD1 aligns across 8 bases. The J segment lost 6 bases and the V segment lost 1 base, leaving 7 bases of the junction unmatched. CDR1 is KGHSH, CDR2 LQKENI, per germline. This CDR3 region has 15 residues. As DNA, the CDR3 is TGTGCCAGCTCACCACTCAGACAGGGGAAGGATGGCTACACCTTC. It is translated as CASSPLRQGKDGYTF.

The rearrangement uses TRBV6-6 and TRBJ1-3, with a tentative D call TRBD1 (5 bases). CDR1 is MNHNY and CDR2 is SVGAGI in the germline V gene (reference sequence). V lost 2 bases to trimming and J lost 3 bases, with 14 bases between them. The CDR3 length is 16 residues. CDR3 nucleotides: TGTGCCAGCAGTTACGGCACGGGGGGTGGTGGAAACACCATATATTTT. Its translation: CASSYGTGGGGNTIYF.